This TCR beta chain was captured by sequencing in a study of cytomegalovirus exposure and HLA in healthy donors. Study-wide findings and caveats: Overall, about 160 TCR beta chains were annotated as cytomegalovirus-associated. Analyses of presence/absence relied on an assumption of roughly uniform sequencing depth across donors.

Primers for the PCR totalled 60 Vbeta and 13 Jbeta. Here immunoSEQ multiplex PCR was the method, and the copy in TCRdb shows in-frame clones only, minus some. The sample lists some 130,000 clones, around three quarters occurring once. As concerns this clone: No antigen is known for it.

Germline loops: CDR1 MNHNS, CDR2 SASEGT. V was cut by 3 bases and J by 2 bases, with 8 bases left in between. This CDR3 spans 13 amino acids. This receptor was taken from a man aged 25 to 40 in good health. The sequencing sample was made of PBMCs. V usage is TRBV6-1 and J usage is TRBJ2-7, with D hard to call. For the CDR3, the DNA is TGTGCCAGCAGTGAGGTCAGTCCCTACGAGCAGTACTTC. As protein: CASSEVSPYEQYF.